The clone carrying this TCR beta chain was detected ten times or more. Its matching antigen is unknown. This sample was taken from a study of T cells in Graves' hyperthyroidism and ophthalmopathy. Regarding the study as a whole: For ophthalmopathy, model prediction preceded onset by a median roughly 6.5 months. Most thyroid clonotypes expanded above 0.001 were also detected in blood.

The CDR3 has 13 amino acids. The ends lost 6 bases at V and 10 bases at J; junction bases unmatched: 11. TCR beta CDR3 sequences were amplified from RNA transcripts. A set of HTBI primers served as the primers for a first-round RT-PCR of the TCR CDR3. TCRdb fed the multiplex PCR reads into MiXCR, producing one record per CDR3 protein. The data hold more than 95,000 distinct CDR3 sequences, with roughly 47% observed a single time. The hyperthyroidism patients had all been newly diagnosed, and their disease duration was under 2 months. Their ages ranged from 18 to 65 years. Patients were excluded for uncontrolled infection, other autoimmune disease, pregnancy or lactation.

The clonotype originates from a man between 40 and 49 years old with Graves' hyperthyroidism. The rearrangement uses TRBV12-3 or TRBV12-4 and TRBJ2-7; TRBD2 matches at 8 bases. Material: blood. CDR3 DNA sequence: TGTGCCAGCAGCTCCTCGGGGGGGAGGGATCAGTACTTC. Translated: CASSSSGGRDQYF.